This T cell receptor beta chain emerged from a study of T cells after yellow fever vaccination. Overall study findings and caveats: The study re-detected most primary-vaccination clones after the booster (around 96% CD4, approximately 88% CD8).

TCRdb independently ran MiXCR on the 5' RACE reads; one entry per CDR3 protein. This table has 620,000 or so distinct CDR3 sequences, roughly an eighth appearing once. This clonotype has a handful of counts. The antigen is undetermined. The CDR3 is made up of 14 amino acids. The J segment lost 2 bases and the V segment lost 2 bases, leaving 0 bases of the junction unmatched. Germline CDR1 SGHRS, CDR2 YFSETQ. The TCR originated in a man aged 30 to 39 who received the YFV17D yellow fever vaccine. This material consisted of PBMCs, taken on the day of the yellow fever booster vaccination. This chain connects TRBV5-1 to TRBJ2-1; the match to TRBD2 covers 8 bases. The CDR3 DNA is TGCGCCAGCAGCTTACTAGCGGCCTACAATGAGCAGTTCTTC. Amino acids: CASSLLAAYNEQFF. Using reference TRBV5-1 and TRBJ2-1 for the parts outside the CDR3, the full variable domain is KAGVTQTPRYLIKTRGQQVTLSCSPISGHRSVSWYQQTPGQGLQFLFEYFSETQRNKGNFPGRFSGRQFSNSRSEMNVSTLELGDSALYLCASSLLAAYNEQFFGPGTRLTVL.